This T cell receptor beta chain stems from a study of shared clonotypes between healthy human individuals. Whole-study findings and limits: Generation probabilities of non-shared clonotypes were lower (relative to those shared by all four donors). Memory subsets generally showed smaller estimated richness than naive subsets did.

It was across several immunoSEQ plates that each subset's genomic DNA was evenly split. Generated by immunoSEQ multiplex PCR, the TCRdb table keeps only in-frame clones and is missing some. The table lists approximately 100,000 clones, around 64% of them singletons. With respect to this clone: Its antigen is unknown.

Germline assignment: CDR1 DFQATT and CDR2 SNEGSKA (reference sequence). The CDR3 runs 11 residues. V was clipped by 6 bases and J by 3 bases, with 8 bases between them. Donors comprised only Caucasian adults living in Nashville, Tennessee. This TCR was recovered from a woman aged 25 to 45 in good health. This chain links TRBV20-1 with TRBJ1-1, with unresolved D. The sample was memory CD8+ T cells sorted from blood. The subset is: CD45RO+ cells pooled with CCR7-negative TemRA cells. The chain's CDR3 is CSADRDTEAFF. DNA for the CDR3: TGCAGTGCCGATAGAGACACTGAAGCTTTCTTT.